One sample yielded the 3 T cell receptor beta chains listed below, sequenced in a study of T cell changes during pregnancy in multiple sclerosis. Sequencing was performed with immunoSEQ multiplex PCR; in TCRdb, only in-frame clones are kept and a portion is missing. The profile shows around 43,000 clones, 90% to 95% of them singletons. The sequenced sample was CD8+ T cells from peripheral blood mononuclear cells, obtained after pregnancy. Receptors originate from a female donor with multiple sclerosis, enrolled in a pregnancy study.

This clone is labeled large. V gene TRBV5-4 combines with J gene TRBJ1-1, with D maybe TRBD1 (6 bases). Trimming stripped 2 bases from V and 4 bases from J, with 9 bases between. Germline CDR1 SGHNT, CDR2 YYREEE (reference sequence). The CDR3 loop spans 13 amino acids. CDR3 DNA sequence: TGTGCCAGCAGCTTTTCGGACAGCACTGAAGCTTTCTTT. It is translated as CASSFSDSTEAFF.

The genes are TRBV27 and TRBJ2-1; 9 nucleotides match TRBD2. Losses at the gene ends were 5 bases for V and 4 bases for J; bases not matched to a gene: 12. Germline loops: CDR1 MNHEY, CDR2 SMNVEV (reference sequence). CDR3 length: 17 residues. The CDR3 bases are TGTGCCAGCAGTCCCCAGTGGACTAGCGCCTTTTACAATGAGCAGTTCTTC. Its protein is CASSPQWTSAFYNEQFF.

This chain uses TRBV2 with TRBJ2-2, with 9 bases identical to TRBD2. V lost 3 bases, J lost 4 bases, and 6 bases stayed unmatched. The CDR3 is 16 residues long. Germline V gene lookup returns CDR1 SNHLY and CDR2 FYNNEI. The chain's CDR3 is CASSDRSGRPTGELFF. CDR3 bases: TGTGCCAGCAGTGATAGGAGCGGGAGGCCCACCGGGGAGCTGTTTTTT. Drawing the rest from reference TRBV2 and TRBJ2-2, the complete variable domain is EPEVTQTPSHQVTQMGQEVILRCVPISNHLYFYWYRQILGQKVEFLVSFYNNEISEKSEIFDDQFSVERPDGSNFTLKIRSTKLEDSAMYFCASSDRSGRPTGELFFGEGSRLTVL.